This TCR beta chain was documented in a study of cytotoxic CD8 clonotypes in ibrutinib-treated CLL. Study in general: By median roughly 68 months, about 12 had progressed and about 15 stayed remitted; responses had been 2 complete and roughly 24 partial. Response samples were drawn at a median of approximately 11 months of treatment, range 6 to 36.

Per the germline V gene, CDR1 is SQVTM and CDR2 is ANQGSEA. V lost 7 bases and J 4 bases, leaving 17 bases between the germline ends. CDR3 length: 14 amino acids. Whole-study results and caveats: Public clonotypes were seen rarely and were contracted or stable on treatment.

Target depth was 1 in 200,000 to 1 in 1 million T cells, about 10x per clonotype. Some clones are missing from TCRdb's copy, which holds only in-frame ones; the method was immunoSEQ multiplex PCR. The data show some 200,000 clones, with 75% to 85% seen just once and approximately 10% held by the top ten. Of note for this clone: What it binds is unknown.

The V and J genes are TRBV29-1 and TRBJ2-1, with D hard to call. The sample consisted of PBMCs, taken after 12 months of ibrutinib treatment. The receptor's source is a human donor with chronic lymphocytic leukemia. CDR3: CSAKGGPYYNEQFF. DNA for the CDR3: TGCAGCGCAAAGGGTGGGCCCTATTACAATGAGCAGTTCTTC.